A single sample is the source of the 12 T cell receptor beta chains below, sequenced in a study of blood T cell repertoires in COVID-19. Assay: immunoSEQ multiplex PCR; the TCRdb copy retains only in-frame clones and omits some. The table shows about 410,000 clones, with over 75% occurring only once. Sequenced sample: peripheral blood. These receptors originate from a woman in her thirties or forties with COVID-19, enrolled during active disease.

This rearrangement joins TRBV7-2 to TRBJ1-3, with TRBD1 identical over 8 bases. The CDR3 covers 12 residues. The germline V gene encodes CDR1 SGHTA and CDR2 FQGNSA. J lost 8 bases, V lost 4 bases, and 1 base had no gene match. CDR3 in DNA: TGTGCCAGCAGCTCACAGGGGGACACCATATATTTT. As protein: CASSSQGDTIYF.

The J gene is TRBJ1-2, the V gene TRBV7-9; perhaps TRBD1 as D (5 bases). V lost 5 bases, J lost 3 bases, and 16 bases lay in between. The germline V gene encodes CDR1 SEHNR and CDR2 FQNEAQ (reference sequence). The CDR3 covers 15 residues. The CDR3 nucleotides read TGTGCCAGCAGCCAAGTGGGGGGAAAGGACTATGGCTACACCTTC. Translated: CASSQVGGKDYGYTF.

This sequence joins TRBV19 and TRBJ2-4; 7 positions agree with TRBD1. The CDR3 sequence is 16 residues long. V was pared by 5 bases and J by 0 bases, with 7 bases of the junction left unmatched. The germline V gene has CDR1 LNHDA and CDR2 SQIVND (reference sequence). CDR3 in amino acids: CASSPGQAIAKNIQYF. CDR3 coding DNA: TGTGCCAGTAGTCCAGGACAGGCTATAGCCAAAAACATTCAGTACTTC.

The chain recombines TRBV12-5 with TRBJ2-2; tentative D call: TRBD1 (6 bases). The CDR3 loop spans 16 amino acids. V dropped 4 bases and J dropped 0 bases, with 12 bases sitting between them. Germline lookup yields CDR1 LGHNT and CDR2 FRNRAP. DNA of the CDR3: TGTGCTAGTGGTTCTGCCGGGACAACGAACACCGGGGAGCTGTTTTTT. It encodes CASGSAGTTNTGELFF.

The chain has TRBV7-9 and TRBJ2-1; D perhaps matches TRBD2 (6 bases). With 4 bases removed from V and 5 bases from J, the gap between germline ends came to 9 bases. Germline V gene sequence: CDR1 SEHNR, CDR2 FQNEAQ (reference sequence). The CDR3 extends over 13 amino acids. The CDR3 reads CASSWGLNNEQFF. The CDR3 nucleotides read TGTGCCAGCAGCTGGGGACTGAACAATGAGCAGTTCTTC.

Written as DNA, the CDR3 is TGCGCCAGCAGCTTGGTGGCAGGGTTGAGCGCAGATACGCAGTATTTT. It translates to CASSLVAGLSADTQYF. The rearrangement links TRBV5-1 to TRBJ2-3, with D possibly TRBD1 on 5 matching bases. CDR3 length equals 16 residues. V dropped 0 bases and J dropped 4 bases, with 15 bases sitting between them. Germline CDR1 and CDR2: SGHRS and YFSETQ. Full variable domain (outside the CDR3, taken from reference TRBV5-1 and TRBJ2-3): KAGVTQTPRYLIKTRGQQVTLSCSPISGHRSVSWYQQTPGQGLQFLFEYFSETQRNKGNFPGRFSGRQFSNSRSEMNVSTLELGDSALYLCASSLVAGLSADTQYFGPGTRLTVL.

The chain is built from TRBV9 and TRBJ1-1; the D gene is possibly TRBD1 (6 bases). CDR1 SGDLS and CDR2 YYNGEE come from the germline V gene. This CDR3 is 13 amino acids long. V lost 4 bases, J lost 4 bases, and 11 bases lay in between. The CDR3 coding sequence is TGTGCCAGCAGCCTGACAGGTGCCACTGAAGCTTTCTTT. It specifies CASSLTGATEAFF.

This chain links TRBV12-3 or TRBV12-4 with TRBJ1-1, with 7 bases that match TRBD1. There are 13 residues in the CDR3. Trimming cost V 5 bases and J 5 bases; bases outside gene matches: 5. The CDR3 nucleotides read TGTGCCAGCAGTAAGAGCAGGGGGACTGAAGCTTTCTTT. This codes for CASSKSRGTEAFF.

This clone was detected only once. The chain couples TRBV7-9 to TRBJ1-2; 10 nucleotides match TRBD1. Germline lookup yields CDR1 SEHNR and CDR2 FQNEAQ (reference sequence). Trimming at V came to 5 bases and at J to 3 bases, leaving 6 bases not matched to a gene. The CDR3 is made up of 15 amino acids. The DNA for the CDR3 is TGTGCCAGCAGCCCGAGACAGGGGGCGGACTATGGCTACACCTTC. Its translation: CASSPRQGADYGYTF.

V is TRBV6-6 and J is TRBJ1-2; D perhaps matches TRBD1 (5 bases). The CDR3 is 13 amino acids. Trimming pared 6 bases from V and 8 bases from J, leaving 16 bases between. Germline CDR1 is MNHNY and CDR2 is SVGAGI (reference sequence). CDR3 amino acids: CASSYLGGNGYTF. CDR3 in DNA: TGTGCCAGCAGCTACCTCGGGGGGAACGGCTACACCTTC.

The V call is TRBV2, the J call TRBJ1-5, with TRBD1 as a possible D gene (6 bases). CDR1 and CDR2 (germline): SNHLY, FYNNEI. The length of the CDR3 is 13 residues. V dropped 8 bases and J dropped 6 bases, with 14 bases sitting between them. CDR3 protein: CASGSTGGQPQHF. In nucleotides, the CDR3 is TGTGCCAGCGGATCGACAGGCGGTCAGCCCCAGCATTTT.

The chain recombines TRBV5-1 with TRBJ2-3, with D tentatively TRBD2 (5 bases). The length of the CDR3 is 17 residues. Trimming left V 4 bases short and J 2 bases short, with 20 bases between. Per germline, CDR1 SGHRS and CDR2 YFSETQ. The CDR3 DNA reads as TGCGCCAGCAGCGCCGGAGGCGGGCAACCCTTCACAGATACGCAGTATTTT. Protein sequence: CASSAGGGQPFTDTQYF. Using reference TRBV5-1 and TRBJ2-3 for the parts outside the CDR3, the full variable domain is KAGVTQTPRYLIKTRGQQVTLSCSPISGHRSVSWYQQTPGQGLQFLFEYFSETQRNKGNFPGRFSGRQFSNSRSEMNVSTLELGDSALYLCASSAGGGQPFTDTQYFGPGTRLTVL.